The 13 T cell receptor beta chains below all came from one sample that was sequenced in a study of T-cell reconstitution after alpha-beta-depleted transplantation in children (dated by TCRdb to between 2015 and 2016). The sample's treatment or condition, from its label and the paper: allogeneic hematopoietic cell transplantation with graft depleted of TCRalphabeta T cells and CD19 B cells. To prepare the library, PCR was applied. Sequencing took place on an Illumina HiSeq 2500. TCR library preparation used molecular barcoding, with unique molecular identifiers applied to normalize quantification of the TCRbeta repertoire. The public reads were reprocessed in TCRdb via fastp at Q25 and MiXCR, keeping in-frame beta chains. Entries are consolidated by CDR3 protein sequence, retaining the most common genes and DNA. This sample lists 75,000 to 80,000 distinct CDR3 sequences; around 18% were detected once. 51% of the sample belongs to the ten largest clones.

The starting material was PBMCs, mostly from graft donor cells, obtained 360 days after TCRalphabeta/CD19-depleted stem cell transplant. The receptor set was obtained from a male patient aged 2 to 10 who had a stem cell transplant for acute lymphoblastic leukemia, so the T cells may come from the graft donor.

The J gene is TRBJ2-1, the V gene TRBV4-2, with TRBD1 identical over 11 bases. Trimming removed 4 bases from V and 5 bases from J; junction bases left unmatched: 4. The CDR3 contains 15 residues. Germline assignment: CDR1 LGHNA and CDR2 YNFKEQ. This chain's CDR3 is CASSPWTGGNNEQFF. CDR3 nucleotides: TGTGCCAGCAGCCCCTGGACAGGGGGCAACAATGAGCAGTTCTTC.

This clonotype has only a few counts. The J gene is TRBJ2-4, the V gene TRBV7-9; D ambiguous. Looked up from germline, CDR1 is SEHNR and CDR2 is FQNEAQ (reference sequence). This CDR3 is 17 amino acids long. Between the trimmed V and J ends, which lost 3 bases and 0 bases, there was a span of 15 bases. CDR3 DNA sequence: TGTGCCAGCAGCTTGAAGGCAGGATCCTTAGCCAAAAACATTCAGTACTTC. Its translation is CASSLKAGSLAKNIQYF.

This clonotype showed up many times. V gene TRBV4-2 combines with J gene TRBJ2-7; possibly TRBD1 for D (6 bases). The CDR3 covers 15 residues. Per the germline V gene, CDR1 is LGHNA and CDR2 is YNFKEQ. The ends were cut back, 1 base at V and 4 bases at J, with 14 bases in the middle. The CDR3 protein is CASSQVSQGTYEQYF. In nucleotides, the CDR3 is TGTGCCAGCAGCCAAGTGTCACAGGGAACATACGAGCAGTACTTC.

In its sample, this clonotype was seen a few times. The chain joins TRBV4-2 to TRBJ2-3; D uncertain. This CDR3 contains 15 residues. V lost 1 base and J lost 3, with 11 bases in between. Germline assignment: CDR1 LGHNA and CDR2 YNFKEQ. CDR3 protein: CASSQAERRTDTQYF. For the CDR3, the DNA is TGTGCCAGCAGCCAAGCCGAAAGGAGAACAGATACGCAGTATTTT.

In this sample, this clonotype turned up a few times. This chain links TRBV4-1 with TRBJ2-6; 8 bases fit TRBD1. The CDR3 sequence is 22 residues long. Germline CDR1 and CDR2: MGHRA and YSYEKL. The V gene end was trimmed by 3 bases and the J gene end by 1 base; junction bases not matched to a gene: 20. As DNA, the CDR3 is TGCGCCAGCAGCCAGTCGCTCCTTGGGACAGGTAGTAGGCTGTCTGGGGCCAACGTCCTGACTTTC. Protein sequence: CASSQSLLGTGSRLSGANVLTF.

The chain joins TRBV5-1 to TRBJ2-7; D perhaps matches TRBD1 (7 bases). The CDR3 runs to 13 residues. Between the trimmed V and J ends, which lost 4 bases and 5 bases, there was a span of 13 bases. CDR1 and CDR2 from the germline V gene are SGHRS and YFSETQ. CDR3 in amino acids: CASSGGGGNEQYF. The CDR3 DNA reads TGCGCCAGCAGCGGAGGGGGCGGGAACGAGCAGTACTTC.

The rearrangement uses TRBV11-3 and TRBJ2-1; D unclear. The V gene's germline CDR1 is SGHNT and CDR2 YENEEA. CDR3 length: 11 residues. The V end was cut by 6 bases, the J end by 4 bases, with 4 bases between. The CDR3: CASRGYNEQFF. CDR3 bases: TGTGCCAGCAGGGGATACAATGAGCAGTTCTTC.

The chain uses TRBV5-1 and TRBJ2-1, with D possibly matching TRBD2 (6 bases). Looked up from germline, CDR1 is SGHRS and CDR2 is YFSETQ. The CDR3 extends over 16 amino acids. Trimming shortened V by 3 bases and J by 2 bases, and 15 bases separated the two germline ends. The CDR3 region is CASSSPAGYAYNEQFF. In nucleotides, the CDR3 is TGCGCCAGCAGCTCGCCTGCGGGATACGCCTACAATGAGCAGTTCTTC.

The chain joins TRBV7-9 to TRBJ2-1; 10 positions agree with TRBD2. With 4 bases clipped from V and 8 bases from J, the junction kept 8 bases outside the gene matches. This CDR3 spans 15 amino acids. Germline V gives CDR1 SEHNR, CDR2 FQNEAQ (reference sequence). The CDR3 nucleotides are TGTGCCAGCAGCTATAGCGGGAGGATTGCCGATGAGCAGTTCTTC. Translated: CASSYSGRIADEQFF. The complete variable domain, with remaining parts taken from reference TRBV7-9 and TRBJ2-1, reads DTGVSQNPRHKITKRGQNVTFRCDPISEHNRLYWYRQTLGQGPEFLTYFQNEAQLEKSRLLSDRFSAERPKGSFSTLEIQRTEQGDSAMYLCASSYSGRIADEQFFGPGTRLTVL.

The rearrangement uses TRBV11-2 and TRBJ2-1, with D unresolved. Trimming pared 1 base from V and 6 bases from J, leaving 10 bases between. CDR1 and CDR2 (germline): SGHAT, FQNNGV. The CDR3 extends over 14 amino acids. The CDR3, as DNA: TGTGCCAGCAGCTTAGGCTCACTATTCAATGAGCAGTTCTTC. It encodes CASSLGSLFNEQFF.

DNA for the CDR3: TGCAGTGCTAGTCCACTGCTAGCGGGAGAGTACTTC. Its translation is CSASPLLAGEYF. The genes are TRBV20-1 and TRBJ2-4; 10 bases line up with TRBD2. Losses at the gene ends were 3 bases for V and 14 bases for J; bases not matched to a gene: 7. The CDR3 extends over 12 amino acids. Germline V gene sequence: CDR1 DFQATT, CDR2 SNEGSKA (reference sequence).

Notes on this clonotype: Mismatch with germline at one junction end may stem from a read error. This sequence joins TRBV10-3 and TRBJ2-6; 7 positions agree with TRBD2. The CDR3 consists of 16 residues. In germline, CDR1 is ENHRY, CDR2 SYGVKD. The CDR3 DNA sequence: TGTGCCATCAGTGGGGGGGGGAATCCTGGGACCAACGTCCTGACTTTC. Its protein is CAISGGGNPGTNVLTF.

The V gene is TRBV11-3, the J gene TRBJ2-5; 7 positions match TRBD1. The junction had 7 bases not matched to a gene; V was cut back by 4 bases and J by 5 bases. The CDR3 sequence is 14 residues long. Germline CDR1 and CDR2: SGHNT and YENEEA. The CDR3 is CASSSGQNGETQYF. CDR3 nucleotides: TGTGCCAGCAGCTCGGGACAGAATGGGGAGACCCAGTACTTC.